This T cell receptor (beta chain) was captured by sequencing in a study of blood T cell repertoires in COVID-19. Study as a whole: Samples taken during acute and convalescent COVID-19 were collected in the United States, Italy and Spain. Nucleic acid was either cDNA or gDNA, and it came from T cells, B-cell-depleted T cells, or PBMCs.

Across 24 US areas, participants ranged in age from about 18 to 100 years. The data were produced by immunoSEQ multiplex PCR, yet TCRdb's version contains in-frame clones alone and is incomplete. The table has 200,000 to 250,000 clones, about 86% seen once. Germline V gives CDR1 MNHNY, CDR2 SVGAGI (reference sequence). V lost 5 bases to trimming and J lost 8 bases; unmatched junction nucleotides: 3. This CDR3 spans 14 amino acids. The TCR originated in a woman between 45 and 65 years old with acute COVID-19. Material for sequencing was PBMCs or T cells enriched from blood (not recorded which). V is TRBV6-6 and J is TRBJ1-6, with 10 bases lining up with TRBD1. The CDR3: CASSRGTGDSPLHF. CDR3 DNA: TGTGCCAGCAGTCGTGGGACAGGGGATTCACCCCTCCACTTT.